This T cell receptor (beta chain) was obtained from a study of cytomegalovirus exposure and HLA in healthy donors. In the PCR, 60 Vbeta and 13 Jbeta primers were used. This table comes from immunoSEQ multiplex PCR, and its TCRdb copy is limited to in-frame clones, with some not included. The sample holds over 85,000 clones, around 78% seen once. Sequencing used PBMCs. The receptor was isolated from a man aged 25-40 years in good health and CMV-seronegative.

The CDR3 reads CASSSSHGELFF. In nucleotides, the CDR3 is TGTGCCAGCAGTTCTAGCCACGGGGAGCTGTTTTTT. The V and J genes are TRBV6-5 and TRBJ2-2, with D possibly being TRBD2 (5 bases). The ends were cut back, 4 bases at V and 7 bases at J, with 7 bases in the middle. CDR3 length: 12 residues. CDR1 is MNHEY, CDR2 SVGAGI, per germline.